The present TCR beta chain was sequenced within a study of blood T cell repertoires in COVID-19. At the level of the study: Whether acute or convalescent, the COVID-19 samples came from the United States, Italy and Spain. PBMCs, B-cell-depleted T cells, or T cells were the source of the cDNA or gDNA that made up the material.

Enrolled during active infection, Seattle patients were then followed longitudinally. Methods used by the authors: Estimation of nucleated cell counts was performed using reference gene primer amplification. The assay was immunoSEQ multiplex PCR, and TCRdb's table has in-frame clones only and misses some. The D gene and trimming were derived from the DNA, and the V and J assignments and clone size from that table. The sample yields 250,000 to 400,000 clones, about 91% seen once. Germline assignment: CDR1 LGHDT and CDR2 YNNKEL (reference sequence). This CDR3 comprises 14 residues. Trimming took 4 bases from V and 1 from J; bases not matched to a gene: 3.

The sequencing sample was made of peripheral blood. The chain has TRBV3-1 (or the pseudogene TRBV3-2) and TRBJ2-7; 8 nucleotides line up with TRBD2. The sequence was obtained from a woman aged 25-40 years with COVID-19, enrolled during active disease. In DNA, the CDR3 is TGTGCCAGCAGCCTCCGGGGGGGGTCCTACGAGCAGTACTTC. It specifies CASSLRGGSYEQYF.